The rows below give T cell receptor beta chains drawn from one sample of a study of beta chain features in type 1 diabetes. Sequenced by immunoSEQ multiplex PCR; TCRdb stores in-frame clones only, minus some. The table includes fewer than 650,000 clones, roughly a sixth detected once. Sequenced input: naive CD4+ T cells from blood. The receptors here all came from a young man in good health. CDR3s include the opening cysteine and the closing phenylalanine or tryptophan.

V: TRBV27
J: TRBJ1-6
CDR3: CASSRRDRGPPLHF

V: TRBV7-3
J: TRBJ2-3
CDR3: CASSLGRTTDTQYF

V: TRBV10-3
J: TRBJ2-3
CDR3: CAISESTGLYTDTQYF

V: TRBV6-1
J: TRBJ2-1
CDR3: CASSERKGGSDLQFF

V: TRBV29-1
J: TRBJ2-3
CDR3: CSVAPGFGTDTQYF

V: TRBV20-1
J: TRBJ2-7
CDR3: CSASSGVEQYF

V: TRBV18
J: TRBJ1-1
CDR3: CASSPAPLGTEAFF

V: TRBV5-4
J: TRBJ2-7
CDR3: CASSTQGLAGTGEQYF

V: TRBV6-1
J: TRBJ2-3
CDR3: CASSSLAGGRDTQYF

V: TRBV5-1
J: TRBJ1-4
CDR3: CASSLVLGQAYQKLFF

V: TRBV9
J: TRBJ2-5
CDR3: CASSASVDQETQYF

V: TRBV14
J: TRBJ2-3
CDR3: CASSQARVKDTQYF

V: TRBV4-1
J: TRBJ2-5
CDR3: CASSQAGPETQYF

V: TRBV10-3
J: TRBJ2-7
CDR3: CAISQLQGPYEQYF

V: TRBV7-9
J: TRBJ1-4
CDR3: CASSFDPHARQLLDEKLFF

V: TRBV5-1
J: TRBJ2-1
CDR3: CASRTGGGEQFF

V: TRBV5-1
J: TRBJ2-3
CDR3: CASNSGSGTDTQYF

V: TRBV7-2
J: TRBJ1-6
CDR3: CASNLRGTDNSPLHF

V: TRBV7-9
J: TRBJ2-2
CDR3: CASSPPGSLNTGELFF

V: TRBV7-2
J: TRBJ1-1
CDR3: CASSLEGRATEAFF